This T cell receptor beta chain was recovered during a study of human T cells and chemical hapten exposure. Findings and limits, study-wide: Following DPC sensitization, TCRs present above 1 in 1000 frequency showed no change.

Details on this clonotype: Its antigen is unidentified.

Indicated time point: pre-sensitization, week 0. Specified treatment: therapeutic diphenylcyclopropenone sensitization with weekly scalp DPC. Drawing of blood took place ahead of applying each patch test. Each CDR3 protein gets one entry after TCRdb re-called the RACE reads with MiXCR. The table shows tens of thousands of distinct CDR3 sequences, with around 15% occurring only once. The clonotype was recovered from a woman aged 50 to 65 with alopecia areata. Some clones in this sample may be carry-over from other donors' samples. The sample in question was whole blood, obtained in connection with sensitization to the hapten diphenylcyclopropenone (DPC).

The CDR3 DNA sequence: TGCAGCGTTGAAGCTGGAGAGACCCAGTACTTC. Amino acids: CSVEAGETQYF. The V and J genes are TRBV29-1 and TRBJ2-5, with D unclear. Germline assignment: CDR1 SQVTM and CDR2 ANQGSEA. The CDR3 contains 11 residues. Trimming removed 1 base from V and 4 bases from J, with 4 bases in between. The full variable domain, rest sourced from reference TRBV29-1 and TRBJ2-5, is SAVISQKPSRDICQRGTSLTIQCQVDSQVTMMFWYRQQPGQSLTLIATANQGSEATYESGFVIDKFPISRPNLTFSTLTVSNMSPEDSSIYLCSVEAGETQYFGPGTRLLVL.